The 18 T cell receptor beta chains below were found in one sample sequenced in a study of OX40 agonist ivuxolimab in advanced cancers. The method was immunoSEQ multiplex PCR; TCRdb's version includes in-frame clones alone and lacks a portion of them. This sample has tens of thousands of clones, with around 80% found just once. This sample comprised CD4+ or CD8+ T cells sorted from blood, obtained in a trial of the OX40 agonist ivuxolimab. Receptor source: an adult with an advanced solid tumor such as melanoma, head and neck, liver or kidney cancer.

This clone was recorded once. V usage is TRBV28 and J usage is TRBJ2-7, with TRBD1 matching over 7 bases. V was pared by 7 bases and J by 0 bases, with 3 bases of the junction left unmatched. Germline CDR1 and CDR2: MDHEN and SYDVKM. The CDR3 has 13 residues. The CDR3 here is CASTDRVSYEQYF. CDR3 DNA: TGTGCCAGCACCGACAGGGTCTCCTACGAGCAGTACTTC.

The V call is TRBV27, the J call TRBJ2-2; D uncertain. From germline, CDR1 is MNHEY and CDR2 SMNVEV (reference sequence). CDR3 length equals 12 residues. The germline V and J ends were trimmed by 1 base and 6 bases, with 3 bases remaining between them. CDR3 nucleotide sequence: TGTGCCAGCAGTTTATTCCCCGGGGAGCTGTTTTTT. Translating gives CASSLFPGELFF.

The chain recombines TRBV15 with TRBJ2-5; D not certain. V was trimmed by 2 bases and J by 4 bases, leaving 11 bases between them. CDR1 is LNHNV, CDR2 YYDKDF, per germline (reference sequence). The CDR3 length is 14 residues. CDR3: CATSRPTWGETQYF. CDR3 DNA: TGTGCCACCAGCAGACCTACATGGGGAGAGACCCAGTACTTC.

The chain carries TRBV6-5 and TRBJ2-7, with D perhaps matching TRBD2 (5 bases). Trimming pared 5 bases from V and 0 bases from J, leaving 11 bases between. Germline V gene lookup returns CDR1 MNHEY and CDR2 SVGAGI. This CDR3 is 14 amino acids long. CDR3 region: CASSPEAGSYEQYF. The DNA of the CDR3 is TGTGCCAGCAGTCCCGAGGCGGGCTCCTACGAGCAGTACTTC.

The rearrangement links TRBV2 to TRBJ2-1, with TRBD2 matching 7 bases. V was pared by 6 bases and J by 7 bases, with 9 bases of the junction left unmatched. The V gene's germline CDR1 is SNHLY and CDR2 FYNNEI. The CDR3 has 14 residues. The chain's CDR3 is CASSVPGGLNEQFF. The CDR3 coding sequence is TGTGCCAGCAGCGTCCCGGGGGGATTGAATGAGCAGTTCTTC.

This clone was detected a few times. The chain recombines TRBV7-2 with TRBJ1-2; possible D gene TRBD1, 6 bases. Germline loops: CDR1 SGHTA, CDR2 FQGNSA. Deletions cut 5 bases from V and 0 bases from J, with 16 bases between. The CDR3 has 16 amino acids. CDR3 loop: CASSPNAGEANYGYTF. The CDR3 DNA sequence: TGTGCCAGCAGCCCAAATGCAGGGGAAGCTAACTATGGCTACACCTTC. Variable domain in full (rest from reference TRBV7-2 and TRBJ1-2): GAGVSQSPSNKVTEKGKDVELRCDPISGHTALYWYRQSLGQGLEFLIYFQGNSAPDKSGLPSDRFSAERTGGSVSTLTIQRTQQEDSAVYLCASSPNAGEANYGYTFGSGTRLTVV.

The chain combines TRBV30 with TRBJ2-1; 10 nucleotides agree with TRBD2. CDR3 length: 15 residues. With 5 bases clipped from V and 8 bases from J, the junction kept 12 bases outside the gene matches. CDR1 is GTSNPN, CDR2 SVGIG, per germline (reference sequence). The CDR3 is CAWPQAGGTEDEQFF. CDR3 bases: TGTGCCTGGCCCCAAGCGGGAGGGACCGAGGATGAGCAGTTCTTC.

The chain recombines TRBV5-4 with TRBJ2-6; tentative D call: TRBD2 (5 bases). Germline V gene sequence: CDR1 SGHNT, CDR2 YYREEE (reference sequence). The CDR3 is made up of 19 amino acids. The V gene lost 4 bases and the J gene lost 0 bases, with 20 bases spanning the gap. CDR3 sequence: CASSRSGSSPSSGANVLTF. The CDR3 DNA reads as TGTGCCAGCAGCCGGTCGGGGTCTAGTCCCAGCTCTGGGGCCAACGTCCTGACTTTC.

The chain links TRBV28 to TRBJ2-5; 12 positions match TRBD2. From germline, CDR1 is MDHEN and CDR2 SYDVKM. The V and J ends lost 7 bases and 2 bases, in that order; junction bases with no gene match: 11. There are 17 residues in the CDR3. The CDR3 bases are TGTGCCAGCACCCTAACTAGCGGGAGGCGTAGACAAGAGACCCAGTACTTC. Protein sequence: CASTLTSGRRRQETQYF.

The chain is built from TRBV19 and TRBJ2-7, with D possibly matching TRBD1 (5 bases). V was cut by 3 bases and J by 0 bases, with 12 bases left in between. CDR1 is LNHDA, CDR2 SQIVND, per germline (reference sequence). CDR3 length: 15 amino acids. CDR3 loop: CASSMGSRDSYEQYF. CDR3 nucleotides: TGTGCCAGTAGTATGGGTTCCAGGGACTCCTACGAGCAGTACTTC.

For the CDR3, the DNA is TGTGCCAGCAGCCAAGCGGAAGGGCTGGTGGAGACCCAGTACTTC. As protein: CASSQAEGLVETQYF. This chain joins TRBV14 and TRBJ2-5, with D unresolved. The V gene lost 1 base and the J gene lost 5 bases, with 14 bases spanning the gap. The CDR3 is made up of 15 amino acids. Germline V gene sequence: CDR1 SGHDN, CDR2 FVKESK.

The chain is built from TRBV30 and TRBJ1-2, with 10 nucleotides matching TRBD1. The CDR3 runs 16 residues. CDR1 and CDR2 (germline): GTSNPN, SVGIG (reference sequence). Trimming removed 5 bases from V and 10 bases from J; junction bases left unmatched: 19. The chain's CDR3 is CAWGKRTAGQGLDYTF. Written as DNA, the CDR3 is TGTGCCTGGGGAAAACGGACAGCGGGACAGGGGTTGGACTACACCTTC.

The CDR3 is CASSPQGGHEQYF. The CDR3 nucleotides read TGTGCCAGCAGTCCACAGGGAGGCCACGAGCAGTACTTC. J is TRBJ2-7 and V is TRBV28; either TRBD1 or TRBD2 may supply D (6 bases each). Between the trimmed V and J ends, which lost 5 bases and 5 bases, there was a span of 13 bases. The CDR3 is 13 amino acids. CDR1 is MDHEN, CDR2 SYDVKM, per germline.

The genes are TRBV5-6 and TRBJ1-1; a possible D gene is TRBD1 (6 bases). Germline V gives CDR1 SGHDT, CDR2 YYEEEE. Trimming stripped 3 bases from V and 1 base from J, with 13 bases between. CDR3 length: 15 residues. CDR3 sequence: CASSSLTQGNTEAFF. The DNA of the CDR3 is TGTGCCAGCAGCTCACTAACACAGGGGAACACTGAAGCTTTCTTT.

This clone was recorded only once. The V and J genes are TRBV6-6 and TRBJ1-2, with unresolved D. V gave up 2 bases and J gave up 2 bases, with 9 bases separating them. CDR3 length: 14 amino acids. Looked up from germline, CDR1 is MNHNY and CDR2 is SVGAGI (reference sequence). The CDR3 is CASSYGESNYGYTF. CDR3 DNA: TGTGCCAGCAGTTACGGGGAATCCAACTATGGCTACACCTTC.

V gene TRBV5-1 combines with J gene TRBJ2-6; unclear D gene. This CDR3 has 16 residues. Germline V gene lookup returns CDR1 SGHRS and CDR2 YFSETQ. V lost 2 bases and J lost 2, with 11 bases in between. CDR3 residues: CASSLGFRAGANVLTF. CDR3 nucleotide sequence: TGCGCCAGCAGCTTAGGGTTCCGGGCTGGGGCCAACGTCCTGACTTTC.

The chain uses TRBV2 and TRBJ2-5, with 15 positions matching TRBD2. The CDR3 loop spans 16 amino acids. V gave up 6 bases and J gave up 4 bases; unmatched junction bases: 6. Germline CDR1 and CDR2: SNHLY and FYNNEI. DNA for the CDR3: TGTGCCAGCAGCATTGGACTAGCGGGAGGGCCAGAGACCCAGTACTTC. Translating gives CASSIGLAGGPETQYF.

The genes are TRBV11-2 and TRBJ1-2; D not resolved. Germline V lookup: CDR1 SGHAT, CDR2 FQNNGV. The CDR3 has 15 residues. V lost 0 bases and J 4 bases, leaving 12 bases between the germline ends. Here the CDR3 reads CASSLESSLLYGYTF. CDR3 DNA: TGTGCCAGCAGCTTAGAAAGTTCCTTGCTCTATGGCTACACCTTC.